Listed below are T cell receptor beta chains from one sample, sequenced in a study of monozygotic twins with inflammatory bowel disease. TCRdb re-called the 5' RACE reads; one entry per CDR3 protein, DNA not given. The sample's table shows approximately 340,000 distinct CDR3 sequences. Sequencing was carried out using blood. The receptors were sampled from a human donor with ulcerative colitis or Crohn's disease, or a healthy co-twin of an affected twin (not recorded which). The CDR3 runs from the conserved cysteine through the conserved F or W. Each record gives: CDR3 length, J gene, V gene, CDR3 protein.

16 TRBJ1-2 TRBV4-3 CASSQKSGGGVYGYTF
16 TRBJ1-4 TRBV12-3/TRBV12-4 CASSSATRARGEKLFF
14 TRBJ1-1 TRBV20-1 CSAIIVAGNTEAFF
14 TRBJ2-7 TRBV25-1 CASSEFAGEREQYF
16 TRBJ1-5 TRBV7-2 CASSLGPGYSNQPQHF
16 TRBJ1-1 TRBV7-9 CASSPWGRDPNTEAFF
17 TRBJ1-1 TRBV7-9 CASSRTGGPNMNTEAFF
16 TRBJ2-5 TRBV4-3 CASSQGLAGAQETQYF
16 TRBJ2-1 TRBV10-2 CASSESSLWEHSEQFF
17 TRBJ2-1 TRBV27 CASSLKGQPSSYNEQFF
15 TRBJ1-1 TRBV5-1 CASSLDEGRNTEAFF
14 TRBJ2-2 TRBV2 CASLKWGKTGELFF
12 TRBJ1-1 TRBV15 CATSRDARGAFF
15 TRBJ1-4 TRBV7-9 CASSLGAGPNEKLFF
15 TRBJ1-5 TRBV20-1 CSARDRLGEREPQHF
16 TRBJ1-1 TRBV9 CASSVAAVTMNTEAFF
11 TRBJ2-1 TRBV10-1 CASSDSNEQFF
13 TRBJ1-1 TRBV5-1 CASRTDTNTEAFF
15 TRBJ1-2 TRBV4-3 CASSPSGTVNYGYTF
17 TRBJ1-1 TRBV6-5 CASSSPGTGYRGTEAFF
15 TRBJ2-7 TRBV27 CASSSAGPRSYEQYF
17 TRBJ2-2 TRBV7-8 CASSAVSGTGNTGELFF
13 TRBJ1-5 TRBV12-3/TRBV12-4 CASSWGRDQPQHF
15 TRBJ1-5 TRBV2 CASSVSGQSNQPQHF
15 TRBJ2-1 TRBV7-3 CASSSGRGLENEQFF
15 TRBJ2-5 TRBV24-1 CATSDPGLADETQYF
20 TRBJ2-1 TRBV6-2/TRBV6-3 CASSYSSIPSGRGTYNEQFF
16 TRBJ2-3 TRBV28 CASSAGLAGVSDTQYF
11 TRBJ2-1 TRBV27 CASRGGNEQFF
14 TRBJ2-7 TRBV20-1 CSAGPGTGDYEQYF
15 TRBJ1-2 TRBV30 CAWTLKGGSFYGYTF
14 TRBJ2-5 TRBV15 CATSRGGTQETQYF
14 TRBJ1-6 TRBV20-1 CSAWDSSYNSPLHF
13 TRBJ1-5 TRBV20-1 CSARDPGNQPQQF
14 TRBJ2-1 TRBV7-9 CASSKAGTSNEQFF
15 TRBJ2-7 TRBV4-1 CAGSHRTGDTYEQYF
13 TRBJ1-2 TRBV18 CASSTGLGYGYTF
16 TRBJ2-1 TRBV28 CASTFLGGANYNEQFF
13 TRBJ2-3 TRBV19 CATSGARTDTQYF
15 TRBJ1-2 TRBV4-1 CASSQEATDNYGYTF
16 TRBJ2-3 TRBV12-3/TRBV12-4 CASSPLQGDSTDTQYF
15 TRBJ2-5 TRBV6-2/TRBV6-3 CASSRGGQPQETQYF
16 TRBJ2-1 TRBV7-8 CASSLEDRALGNEQFF
17 TRBJ2-1 TRBV3-1 CASSQVLVLGGFNEQFF
15 TRBJ2-1 TRBV7-3 CASSRWGSGSNEQFF
14 TRBJ2-7 TRBV12-3/TRBV12-4 CASSPGGFRHEQYF
14 TRBJ2-3 TRBV5-4 CASSLQGVADTQYF
15 TRBJ2-1 TRBV11-3 CASSLGRVDDSEQFF
17 TRBJ2-2 TRBV15 CATSRDPLAANTGELFF
14 TRBJ2-1 TRBV7-9 CASSLAGTANEQFF
13 TRBJ2-1 TRBV24-1 CATSAWPSNVQFF
17 TRBJ1-4 TRBV4-1 CASSQERRTGTNEKLFF